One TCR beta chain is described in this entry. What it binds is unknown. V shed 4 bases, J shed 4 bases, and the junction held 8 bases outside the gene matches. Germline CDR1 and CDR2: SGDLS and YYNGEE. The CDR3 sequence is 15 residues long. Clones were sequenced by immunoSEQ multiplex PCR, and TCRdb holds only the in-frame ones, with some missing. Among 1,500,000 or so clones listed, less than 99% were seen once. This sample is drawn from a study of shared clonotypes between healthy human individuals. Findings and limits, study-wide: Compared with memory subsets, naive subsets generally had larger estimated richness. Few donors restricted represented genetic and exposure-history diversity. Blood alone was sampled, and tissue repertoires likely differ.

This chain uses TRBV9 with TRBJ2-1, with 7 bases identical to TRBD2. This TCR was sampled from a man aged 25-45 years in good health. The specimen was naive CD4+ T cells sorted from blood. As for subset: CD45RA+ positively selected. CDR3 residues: CASSPVGGSYNEQFF. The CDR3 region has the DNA TGTGCCAGCAGCCCCGTCGGCGGGAGTTACAATGAGCAGTTCTTC.